This TCR beta chain was sequenced during a study of beta chain features in type 1 diabetes (dated 2018 in TCRdb). Describing the broader study: Mean age, gender distribution, total cell number and subset yield were not different between patients and healthy donors. A total of roughly 100,000,000 sorted cells were examined across all samples, and the number of cells per subset was strongly correlated with RNA yield. In the study, TCRB repertoires of sorted circulating CD4+ T cell subsets from recently diagnosed type 1 diabetes patients were compared with those of matched healthy donors. Regulatory and stem cell-like memory subsets were isolated from only 8 patients and about 8 healthy donors, whereas naive and central memory subsets came from all 28 donors.

Each donor gave one peripheral blood draw, averaging about 100 mL, which was collected into heparinised tubes. A BD FACSAria II was used to sort naive, central memory, regulatory and stem cell-like memory CD4+ T cells with a panel that included CD45RO, CCR7, CD25, CD127, CD95 and CD27. Every sorted population had a purity above 95%. Right away, PBMCs were isolated by Lymphoprep density gradient centrifugation and were stained directly, with no culture step. So that batch effects would be minimized, each experiment stained and sorted samples in pairs, pairing one healthy donor with one patient. This clone showed up just a few times. The specificity of this receptor is unknown. No much larger clonotype is one base removed from it; base qualities were not supplied. The paper as a whole reports these results and caveats: PCR may preferentially amplify shorter templates, but because patient and control samples were amplified and corrected together, any resulting skew would affect both groups equally. Sequencing cDNA rather than genomic DNA could over-represent highly expressing activated cells, although activation and CD3 levels did not differ between groups. A moderate but significant shortening of TCRB CDR3 length was observed in type 1 diabetes patients in all four CD4+ subsets. At VDJ recombination sites, type 1 diabetes patients had fewer insertions and more deleted nucleotides, which implies abnormalities in thymic rearrangement. Naive, central memory and regulatory TCRB repertoires appeared more similar among patients than among healthy donors. HLA sub-analyses involved small numbers of individuals, so any influence of HLA type on TCRB rearrangement remained unresolved.

Here V drops 6 bases and J drops 0 bases, and the junction holds 7 bases not matched to any gene. In the germline V gene, CDR1 corresponds to SQVTM and CDR2 to ANQGSEA. The CDR3 spans 14 residues, from the cysteine through the phenylalanine. Only the CDR3 portion is preserved as DNA: 42 bases, with reading frame beginning at the first base. The entire amount of isolated RNA was reverse transcribed using the High Capacity cDNA Reverse Transcription Kit, so the sequenced TCRB transcripts were expressed ones. Deep immunoSEQ sequencing was applied to naive, central memory and regulatory T cell samples, giving an average of about 3.8 million total reads per sample. Sorted cells were lysed in RLT buffer and RNA was extracted with DNase-treated RNeasy Micro or Mini kits, depending on cell number. Each cell subset was processed on its own to prevent cross-contamination, while patient and healthy donor samples were processed together. The immunoSEQ multiplex PCR was used to amplify TCRB sequences from cDNA, generating 87-bp fragments that spanned the CDR3 region. Sequencing of the amplicons was performed on the Illumina HiSeq platform. In the paper's pipeline: PCR bias was corrected computationally using synthetic template baselines, and reads within Hamming distance 2 were collapsed, with unmergeable singletons discarded. Reads were aligned to IMGT to assign V, D and J genes, CDR3 length, and insertions or deletions at six rearrangement sites. Within each subset, clonotype counts were normalized to sorted cell number, and only after that were true diversity and Gini coefficients computed with the tcR R package. The overlap coefficient, calculated on TCRB nucleotide sequences, was used to measure repertoire sharing. As a proxy for the pre-selection repertoire, out-of-frame TCRB sequences from naive cells were analyzed. TCRdb mirrors the immuneACCESS table, restricted to in-frame sequences. Some clones are absent from its copies; in checked studies, under half trace to an unresolved V gene, and the reason for the others is unknown. That table gives V, J and clone size, and the DNA gave D and trimming. Present in this sample are about 740,000 clones, about an eighth of which were seen just once. Together, the top ten hold 0.02% to 0.025% of the sample.

The source is a man younger than 30 with type 1 diabetes. The V and J genes are TRBV29-1 and TRBJ1-1; 7 junctional bases match TRBD1. The specimen was naive CD4+ T cells from blood. Read against the paper, the sample's cell subset or site label means: true naive CD4+ T cells. The sequenced DNA is TGCAGCGTAGTTTTACAGGGGATGAACACTGAAGCTTTCTTT. Translated, this gives CSVVLQGMNTEAFF. Supplemented by the reference TRBV29-1 and TRBJ1-1 proteins around the CDR3, the complete variable domain is SAVISQKPSRDICQRGTSLTIQCQVDSQVTMMFWYRQQPGQSLTLIATANQGSEATYESGFVIDKFPISRPNLTFSTLTVSNMSPEDSSIYLCSVVLQGMNTEAFFGQGTRLTVV.